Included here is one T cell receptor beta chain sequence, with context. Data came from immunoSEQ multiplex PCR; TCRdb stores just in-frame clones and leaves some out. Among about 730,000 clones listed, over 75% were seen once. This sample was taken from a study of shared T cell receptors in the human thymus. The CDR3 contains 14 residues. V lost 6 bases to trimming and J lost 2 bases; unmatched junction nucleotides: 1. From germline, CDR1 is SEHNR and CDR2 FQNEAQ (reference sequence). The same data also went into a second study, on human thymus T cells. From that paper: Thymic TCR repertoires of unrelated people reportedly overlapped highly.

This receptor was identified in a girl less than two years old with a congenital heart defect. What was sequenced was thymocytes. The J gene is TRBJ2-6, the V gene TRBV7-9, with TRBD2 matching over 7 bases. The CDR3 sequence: CASRGGTGANVLTF. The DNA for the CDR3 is TGTGCCAGCAGGGGGGGGACTGGGGCCAACGTCCTGACTTTC. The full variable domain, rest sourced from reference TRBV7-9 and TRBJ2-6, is DTGVSQNPRHKITKRGQNVTFRCDPISEHNRLYWYRQTLGQGPEFLTYFQNEAQLEKSRLLSDRFSAERPKGSFSTLEIQRTEQGDSAMYLCASRGGTGANVLTFGAGSRLTVL.